One sample yielded the 29 T cell receptor beta chains listed below, sequenced in a study of shared clonotypes between healthy human individuals. Clones were read by immunoSEQ multiplex PCR, and TCRdb kept only the in-frame ones, dropping some. The sample has over a million clones, 75% to 85% seen once. The specimen sequenced was memory CD4+ T cells from PBMCs. Subset in this sample: CD45RA-negative fraction. The receptors derive from a man aged 18 to 30 in good health. Some clones in this sample may be carry-over from other donors' samples.

The chain is built from TRBV9 and TRBJ2-5; possible D gene TRBD2, 5 bases. This CDR3 contains 16 residues. V lost 6 bases, J lost 4 bases, and 22 bases lay in between. The germline V gene has CDR1 SGDLS and CDR2 YYNGEE. CDR3 in DNA: TGTGCCAGCACCCGATTGGTGGGAGAGAGTCCAGAGACCCAGTACTTC. Its protein is CASTRLVGESPETQYF.

This clone came up a few times. The chain carries TRBV4-2 and TRBJ1-5; TRBD1 might be the D (6 bases). CDR3 length: 13 amino acids. Germline CDR1 LGHNA, CDR2 YNFKEQ. Trimming stripped 0 bases from V and 11 bases from J, with 11 bases between. The CDR3 sequence: CASSQDRQGSQHF. The CDR3 DNA is TGTGCCAGCAGCCAAGATCGGCAGGGGTCCCAGCATTTT.

A note on this clone: Since a far larger clone is one base different, this is likely a read error. Distinct nucleotide sequences in the sample also encode this CDR3. The rearrangement joins TRBV30 to TRBJ1-1; weak D call: TRBD1 (5 bases). V shed 2 bases and J shed 0 bases, with 7 bases lying between them. The length of the CDR3 is 13 residues. The V gene's germline CDR1 is GTSNPN and CDR2 SVGIG (reference sequence). Here the CDR3 reads CAWSLGVNTEAFF. For the CDR3, the DNA is TGTGCCTGGAGTTTGGGGGTGAACACTGAAGCTTTCTTT.

The chain recombines TRBV7-9 with TRBJ2-7; D perhaps matches TRBD1 (5 bases). The CDR3 is made up of 16 amino acids. Germline V gives CDR1 SEHNR, CDR2 FQNEAQ (reference sequence). V lost 0 bases and J lost 0, with 12 bases in between. The CDR3 here is CASSLAQGLSSYEQYF. The CDR3 bases are TGTGCCAGCAGCTTAGCGCAGGGCCTTAGCTCCTACGAGCAGTACTTC.

This clone was found once. CDR3 sequence: CASSPVFTARSGNTIYF. CDR3 DNA sequence: TGTGCCAGCTCACCAGTTTTCACAGCACGCTCTGGAAACACCATATATTTT. V and J are TRBV18 and TRBJ1-3; D unresolved. The CDR3 totals 17 residues. V was shortened by 2 bases and J by 0 bases, with 14 bases between the two germline ends. In germline, CDR1 is KGHSH, CDR2 LQKENI.

The chain links TRBV30 to TRBJ1-2; D call uncertain. V shed 4 bases and J shed 4 bases, with 13 bases lying between them. CDR3 length: 13 amino acids. Germline V gene lookup returns CDR1 GTSNPN and CDR2 SVGIG (reference sequence). In DNA form, the CDR3 reads TGTGCCTGGACGGGGTCTGCACGCTATGGCTACACCTTC. The encoded protein is CAWTGSARYGYTF.

This clone occurred once. This sequence joins TRBV11-3 and TRBJ2-2, with TRBD2 identical over 8 bases. CDR1 is SGHNT, CDR2 YENEEA, per germline. The junction had 5 bases not matched to a gene; V was cut back by 4 bases and J by 4 bases. This CDR3 spans 15 amino acids. Here the CDR3 reads CASSSHGGGTGELFF. The CDR3, as DNA: TGTGCCAGCAGCTCGCACGGGGGGGGCACCGGGGAGCTGTTTTTT.

Points on this clone: Other DNA sequences in this sample translate to the same CDR3. The chain employs TRBV5-4 and TRBJ2-1; TRBD1 agrees at 10 bases. The CDR3 length is 15 residues. Looked up from germline, CDR1 is SGHNT and CDR2 is YYREEE (reference sequence). The trim removed 4 bases at V and 4 bases at J, leaving 5 bases unmatched. This chain's CDR3 is CASSPGTGAYNEQFF. CDR3 coding DNA: TGTGCCAGCAGCCCCGGGACAGGGGCATACAATGAGCAGTTCTTC.

V usage is TRBV5-1 and J usage is TRBJ1-1, with D tentatively TRBD1 (6 bases). This CDR3 has 13 amino acids. Germline lookup yields CDR1 SGHRS and CDR2 YFSETQ. The ends were cut back, 7 bases at V and 2 bases at J, with 12 bases in the middle. CDR3 protein: CASYPQGNTEAFF. The CDR3 bases are TGCGCCAGCTATCCACAGGGCAACACTGAAGCTTTCTTT. The variable domain in full, completed from reference TRBV5-1 and TRBJ1-1, reads KAGVTQTPRYLIKTRGQQVTLSCSPISGHRSVSWYQQTPGQGLQFLFEYFSETQRNKGNFPGRFSGRQFSNSRSEMNVSTLELGDSALYLCASYPQGNTEAFFGQGTRLTVV.

The rearrangement links TRBV28 to TRBJ1-3; perhaps TRBD1 as D (5 bases). This CDR3 is 16 amino acids long. V gave up 6 bases and J gave up 0 bases, with 15 bases separating them. Germline loops: CDR1 MDHEN, CDR2 SYDVKM. CDR3 in DNA: TGTGCCAGCAGGCCTCCGGGACTGTCCTCTGGAAACACCATATATTTT. Translating gives CASRPPGLSSGNTIYF.

The chain has TRBV4-2 and TRBJ2-7, with D maybe TRBD2 (6 bases). Trimming shortened V by 4 bases and J by 4 bases, and 14 bases separated the two germline ends. CDR3 length: 14 amino acids. Per the germline V gene, CDR1 is LGHNA and CDR2 is YNFKEQ. DNA of the CDR3: TGTGCCAGCAGCCCGGGACTTTTCCTTTACGAGCAGTACTTC. This sequence encodes CASSPGLFLYEQYF.

The rearrangement links TRBV7-3 to TRBJ2-1; TRBD2 agrees at 8 bases. From germline, CDR1 is SGHTA and CDR2 FQGTGA. This CDR3 comprises 17 residues. The V gene end was trimmed by 5 bases and the J gene end by 7 bases; junction bases not matched to a gene: 16. The CDR3 bases are TGTGCCAGCAGCCTTACCGGGACTAGAGAGGGGGGGAATGAGCAGTTCTTC. Amino acids: CASSLTGTREGGNEQFF. Using reference TRBV7-3 and TRBJ2-1 for the parts outside the CDR3, the full variable domain is GAGVSQTPSNKVTEKGKYVELRCDPISGHTALYWYRQSLGQGPEFLIYFQGTGAADDSGLPNDRFFAVRPEGSVSTLKIQRTERGDSAVYLCASSLTGTREGGNEQFFGPGTRLTVL.

CDR3 nucleotide sequence: TGTGCCAGCTCACAAGGGACAGAACGTTCCTATGGCTACACCTTC. Protein: CASSQGTERSYGYTF. This chain joins TRBV18 and TRBJ1-2; 7 bases are shared with TRBD1. CDR3 size: 15 residues. Germline CDR1 reads KGHSH; CDR2 reads LQKENI. The V segment lost 4 bases and the J segment 4 bases; nucleotides outside the gene matches: 9.

As for this clone: A far larger clone is only one base removed, so a read error is likely. V is TRBV28 and J is TRBJ2-1; 9 bases are a match to TRBD1. Germline CDR1 is MDHEN and CDR2 is SYDVKM. J lost 2 bases, V lost 3 bases, and 2 bases had no gene match. The CDR3 covers 15 residues. The CDR3: CASSLRTGAYNEQFF. The CDR3 DNA reads as TGTGCCAGCAGTTTGCGGACAGGGGCCTACAATGAGCAGTTCTTC.

The gene calls are TRBV9 and TRBJ2-7, with a possible D match to TRBD1 (6 bases). Trimming removed 4 bases from V and 2 bases from J, with 13 bases in between. CDR3 length: 14 amino acids. Germline V gene sequence: CDR1 SGDLS, CDR2 YYNGEE. The CDR3 nucleotides read TGTGCCAGCAGCCCCTTCGGACAGCCCTACGAGCAGTACTTC. Residues: CASSPFGQPYEQYF.

Only one count was recorded for this clone. The genes are TRBV2 and TRBJ2-5; D ambiguous. The CDR3 is 14 residues long. Trimming shortened V by 4 bases and J by 1 base, and 10 bases separated the two germline ends. The V gene's germline CDR1 is SNHLY and CDR2 FYNNEI. The CDR3 DNA follows: TGTGCCAGCAGTGGGTCTACCTCCCAAGAGACCCAGTACTTC. Translation: CASSGSTSQETQYF.

As regards this clone: The same CDR3 can be traced to other DNA sequences in this sample. The chain links TRBV29-1 to TRBJ2-3; D gene uncertain. Trimming stripped 0 bases from V and 6 bases from J, with 4 bases between. This CDR3 is 11 amino acids long. In germline, CDR1 is SQVTM, CDR2 ANQGSEA. CDR3 DNA: TGCAGCGTTGAAGACAGGGATACGCAGTATTTT. This sequence encodes CSVEDRDTQYF.

V and J are TRBV13 and TRBJ1-5, with D tentatively TRBD1 (5 bases). The CDR3 is 14 residues long. The ends were cut back, 2 bases at V and 6 bases at J, with 11 bases in the middle. Germline V gene sequence: CDR1 PRHDT, CDR2 FYEKMQ (reference sequence). CDR3 sequence: CASSLSRVGQPQHF. The CDR3 nucleotides are TGTGCCAGCAGCTTAAGCAGGGTGGGTCAGCCCCAGCATTTT.

This chain uses TRBV28 with TRBJ1-5, with D possibly matching TRBD1 (6 bases). V was cut by 5 bases and J by 4 bases, with 9 bases left in between. Germline CDR1 MDHEN, CDR2 SYDVKM. The CDR3 consists of 13 residues. The chain's CDR3 is CASSRQENQPQHF. CDR3 DNA sequence: TGTGCCAGCAGTAGACAGGAGAATCAGCCCCAGCATTTT.

The chain uses TRBV28 and TRBJ2-5, with TRBD1 matching over 7 bases. CDR1 and CDR2 (germline): MDHEN, SYDVKM. With V trimmed by 5 bases and J by 2 bases, 8 bases remained unmatched. The CDR3 is made up of 15 amino acids. As DNA, the CDR3 is TGTGCCAGCAGTCTTCCGACAGGGAGACAAGAGACCCAGTACTTC. Amino acid sequence: CASSLPTGRQETQYF.

This rearrangement joins TRBV10-3 to TRBJ2-2; D could derive from TRBD1 or TRBD2 (7 bases each). This CDR3 has 15 amino acids. The germline V gene encodes CDR1 ENHRY and CDR2 SYGVKD. V was trimmed by 6 bases and J by 2 bases, leaving 13 bases between them. CDR3 residues: CAISQGGTNTGELFF. DNA for the CDR3: TGTGCCATCAGCCAGGGGGGGACCAACACCGGGGAGCTGTTTTTT.

The sample holds one count of this clone. The chain recombines TRBV25-1 with TRBJ2-5, with D perhaps TRBD2 (7 bases). V was shortened by 6 bases and J by 5 bases, with 16 bases between the two germline ends. Germline CDR1 is MGHDK and CDR2 is SYGVNS. The CDR3 contains 14 residues. The CDR3: CASRRAGAAETQYF. In nucleotides, the CDR3 is TGTGCCAGCAGACGCGCGGGGGCAGCTGAGACCCAGTACTTC.

The chain is built from TRBV10-1 and TRBJ2-7, with 8 bases matching TRBD1. Germline CDR1 is WNHNN and CDR2 is SYGVQD (reference sequence). After removal of 5 bases from V and 2 bases from J, the junction contained 8 bases not matched to a gene. CDR3 length equals 15 residues. The CDR3 region has the DNA TGCGCCAGCAGTCCCCTCGACAGGGGACCCTACGAGCAGTACTTC. Protein product: CASSPLDRGPYEQYF.

The chain joins TRBV28 to TRBJ2-7; 8 nucleotides line up with TRBD1. The trim removed 6 bases at V and 2 bases at J, leaving 9 bases unmatched. This CDR3 has 15 amino acids. From germline, CDR1 is MDHEN and CDR2 SYDVKM. The DNA for the CDR3 is TGTGCCAGCAGGCCCCCGCGGGACAGGACCTACGAGCAGTACTTC. Its protein product is CASRPPRDRTYEQYF. The full variable domain, completed using reference TRBV28 and TRBJ2-7, is DVKVTQSSRYLVKRTGEKVFLECVQDMDHENMFWYRQDPGLGLRLIYFSYDVKMKEKGDIPEGYSVSREKKERFSLILESASTNQTSMYLCASRPPRDRTYEQYFGPGTRLTVT.

The V call is TRBV25-1, the J call TRBJ2-1; no firm D call. The CDR3 is made up of 16 amino acids. V was shortened by 0 bases and J by 9 bases, with 18 bases between the two germline ends. Germline loops: CDR1 MGHDK, CDR2 SYGVNS. The CDR3 DNA reads as TGTGCCAGCAGTGAATATATTGGGCTAGGTGGGTTTGAGCAGTTCTTC. It codes for CASSEYIGLGGFEQFF.

CDR3 DNA sequence: TGTGCCAGCGCTCTCCGGGACAGGGGGCCCGAGCAGTACTTC. Protein: CASALRDRGPEQYF. V gene TRBV6-5 combines with J gene TRBJ2-7, with TRBD1 identical over 12 bases. CDR3 length: 14 amino acids. The germline V gene encodes CDR1 MNHEY and CDR2 SVGAGI. Unmatched junction bases numbered 8, after V lost 8 bases and J lost 6 bases.

As concerns this clone: A far larger clone is one base from this, pointing to a likely read error. The gene calls are TRBV2 and TRBJ1-2; no reliable D call. Germline CDR1 reads SNHLY; CDR2 reads FYNNEI. V was trimmed by 4 bases and J by 4 bases, leaving 7 bases between them. The CDR3 totals 12 residues. The CDR3 DNA sequence: TGTGCCAGCAGTGTCGGAGGCTATGGCTACACCTTC. It yields the protein CASSVGGYGYTF.

The genes are TRBV28 and TRBJ1-5; TRBD1 aligns across 12 bases. Germline CDR1 MDHEN, CDR2 SYDVKM. Trimming removed 5 bases from V and 7 bases from J; junction bases left unmatched: 9. The CDR3 loop spans 16 amino acids. The CDR3 protein is CASSPWDRGRGQPQHF. CDR3 sequence (DNA): TGTGCCAGCAGTCCCTGGGACAGGGGGCGTGGGCAGCCCCAGCATTTT.

V gene TRBV27 combines with J gene TRBJ1-5; tentative D call: TRBD1 (5 bases). Per germline, CDR1 MNHEY and CDR2 SMNVEV (reference sequence). The CDR3 totals 16 residues. Trimming removed 3 bases from V and 7 bases from J, with 19 bases in between. The CDR3 DNA follows: TGTGCCAGCAGTTTGGTGTTCGTTGCAGGGCGGCAGCCCCAGCATTTT. Its translation is CASSLVFVAGRQPQHF.